Detailed here is one T cell receptor beta chain. Vbeta (60) and Jbeta (13) primers were used in the PCR. TCRdb's table, derived via immunoSEQ multiplex PCR, lists solely in-frame clones and lacks some. The sample yields around 150,000 clones, about 74% seen once. The sample belongs to a study of cytomegalovirus exposure and HLA in healthy donors. The CDR3 has 15 residues. Between the trimmed V and J ends, which lost 2 bases and 5 bases, there was a span of 15 bases. CDR1 and CDR2 (germline): KGHSH, LQKENI. Sequenced sample: PBMCs. The source is a man between 35 and 55 years old in good health and CMV-seronegative. V and J are TRBV18 and TRBJ1-1; D possibly corresponds to TRBD1 (6 bases). Here the CDR3 reads CASSPSTDRRTEAFF. In nucleotides, the CDR3 is TGTGCCAGCTCACCATCGACCGACAGGAGGACTGAAGCTTTCTTT.